This T cell receptor (beta chain) was sequenced for a study of blood T cell repertoires in COVID-19. Overall study: Material from acute and convalescent COVID-19 was sourced from the United States, Italy and Spain. In each case, the material was cDNA or gDNA derived from T cells, B-cell-depleted T cells, or PBMCs.

From germline, CDR1 is SGDLS and CDR2 YYNGEE. This CDR3 region has 15 residues. V lost 0 bases, J lost 7 bases, and 9 bases stayed unmatched. Original handling: Scientists estimated how many nucleated cells there were by amplifying reference gene primers. Sequenced by immunoSEQ multiplex PCR; TCRdb stores in-frame clones only, minus some. Clone size and the V and J calls come from that table; the DNA yielded D and trimming. The sample gives roughly 200,000 clones, around 87% of which show up once; about 2.9% is in the top ten. The clonotype was recovered from a man in his sixties with acute or convalescent COVID-19. Sequencing used peripheral blood. The rearrangement joins TRBV9 to TRBJ1-1, with 7 bases fitting TRBD1. This CDR3 reads CASSVDGQALREAFF. In DNA, the CDR3 is TGTGCCAGCAGCGTAGATGGACAGGCGTTACGTGAAGCTTTCTTT. Supplemented by reference TRBV9 and TRBJ1-1, the full variable domain reads DSGVTQTPKHLITATGQRVTLRCSPRSGDLSVYWYQQSLDQGLQFLIQYYNGEERAKGNILERFSAQQFPDLHSELNLSSLELGDSALYFCASSVDGQALREAFFGQGTRLTVV.